A selection of T cell receptor beta chains follows, all from one sample in a study of vaccination and CD4 T cells after COVID-19. No antigens are known for them. One entry per CDR3 protein, called by TCRdb with MiXCR from the PCR reads. Of around 20,000 distinct CDR3 sequences listed, around 50% are singletons. Input material: CD4+ T cells from blood, cultured in vitro. The receptors were gathered from a human donor who had recovered from COVID-19. Both conserved end residues are part of each CDR3. The D gene is left open where the match is weak. For some rows the clone size is stated as once, few or many, or as a class when expanded; others skip it.

few | TRBJ2-7 | TRBD1 | TRBV11-3 | TGTGCCAGCAGCTCGGGACAGGGGTACGAGCAGTACTTC | CASSSGQGYEQYF
few | TRBJ2-5 | TRBD2 | TRBV7-8 | TGTGCCAGCAGCCCAGCGGGGGCCGGCGAGACCCAGTACTTC | CASSPAGAGETQYF
NA | TRBJ2-3 | TRBD2 | TRBV6-1 | TGTGCCAGCAGTACTAGCGGGAGTGGCACAGATACGCAGTATTTT | CASSTSGSGTDTQYF
NA | TRBJ2-5 | TRBD1 | TRBV5-1 | TGCGCCAGCAGCTTGGCTGGAGGACAGGGAGGAGAGACCCAGTACTTC | CASSLAGGQGGETQYF
NA | TRBJ2-1 | NA | TRBV7-6 | TGTGCCAGCAGCTTAGAAGGACTAAATTACAATGAGCAGTTCTTC | CASSLEGLNYNEQFF
NA | TRBJ2-3 | TRBD1 | TRBV28 | TGTGCCAGCAGTATGGACAGGGGGCAGGATACGCAGTATTTT | CASSMDRGQDTQYF
NA | TRBJ2-5 | TRBD1 | TRBV12-3/TRBV12-4 | TGTGCCAGCAGCCCCTCTCCGGGACAGGGGGGCCAAGAGACCCAGTACTTC | CASSPSPGQGGQETQYF
NA | TRBJ1-2 | NA | TRBV30 | TGTGCCTGGAGCCGGCAGGGGCGGAGTAACTATGGCTACACCTTC | CAWSRQGRSNYGYTF
NA | TRBJ1-1 | NA | TRBV7-8 | TGTGCCAGCAGCTTAGTTAACAGGTTGAACACTGAAGCTTTCTTT | CASSLVNRLNTEAFF
NA | TRBJ1-2 | TRBD1 | TRBV6-1 | TGTGCCAGCAGCCACCGGACAGGGGGCTACGGTAACTATGGCTACACCTTC | CASSHRTGGYGNYGYTF
NA | TRBJ2-1 | NA | TRBV2 | TGTGCCAGCAGTGACCTGGAAATTAACAATGAGCAGTTCTTC | CASSDLEINNEQFF
NA | TRBJ1-5 | NA | TRBV6-2/TRBV6-3 | TGTGCCAGCAGTCCGACAGGCCATAGCAATCAGCCCCAGCATTTT | CASSPTGHSNQPQHF
NA | TRBJ1-1 | NA | TRBV20-1 | TGCAGTGCTAGAGAAGACACTGAAGCTTTCTTT | CSAREDTEAFF
NA | TRBJ1-2 | TRBD1 | TRBV25-1 | TGTGCCAGCCGCCCGGGGGGACAGGGGGTTTACTATGGCTACACCTTC | CASRPGGQGVYYGYTF
NA | TRBJ2-4 | TRBD2 | TRBV5-6 | TGTGCCAGCAGCGTAGCGGGAGTGGGAAACATTCAGTACTTC | CASSVAGVGNIQYF
NA | TRBJ2-5 | NA | TRBV6-5 | TGTGCCAGCAGTTACAACGGGGGAGACCAAGAGACCCAGTACTTC | CASSYNGGDQETQYF
NA | TRBJ2-1 | TRBD2 | TRBV7-9 | TGTGCCAGCAGCTGGACGGGACTAGCGGGAACCCATGAGCAGTTCTTC | CASSWTGLAGTHEQFF
NA | TRBJ2-2 | NA | TRBV27 | TGTGCCAGCAGTTTATTTCCGGGGGGCGCTGATGCCGGGGAGCTGTTTTTT | CASSLFPGGADAGELFF
NA | TRBJ1-1 | NA | TRBV4-2 | TGTGCCAGCAGCCAAGACATTCTGAGGAACACTGAAGCTTTCTTT | CASSQDILRNTEAFF
few | TRBJ1-6 | NA | TRBV6-4 | TGTGCCAGCAGTCCCGACAGAGCAAATTCACCCCTCCACTTT | CASSPDRANSPLHF
large | TRBJ1-1 | NA | TRBV19 | TGTGCCAGCCGGAAAGCAGGGAACACTGAAGCTTTCTTT | CASRKAGNTEAFF
once | TRBJ1-6 | TRBD1 | TRBV28 | TGTGCTGGCGGGACAGGCAGCTCCTATAATTCACCCCTCCACTTT | CAGGTGSSYNSPLHF
NA | TRBJ2-5 | TRBD1 | TRBV20-1 | TGCAGTGCTAGAGCGGGACAGGGAAAAGAGACCCAGTACTTC | CSARAGQGKETQYF
NA | TRBJ1-5 | TRBD1 | TRBV6-1 | TGTGCCAGCAGTGAATCCAGGGGGCAAGGCAATCAGCCCCAGCATTTT | CASSESRGQGNQPQHF
NA | TRBJ2-1 | NA | TRBV6-2/TRBV6-3 | TGTGCCAGCAGTGACGCCAGGGGCGGCCAAGAGCAGTTCTTC | CASSDARGGQEQFF
NA | TRBJ1-6 | NA | TRBV6-5 | TGTGCCAGCAGTTCCCCCCGCGACAGCGCACCCCTCCACTTT | CASSSPRDSAPLHF
NA | TRBJ2-4 | TRBD1 | TRBV24-1 | TGTGCCACCAGTGATTCCGGGACAGGGATAGCCAAAAACATTCAGTACTTC | CATSDSGTGIAKNIQYF
few | TRBJ1-5 | NA | TRBV28 | TGTGCCAGCCAGGTGAATGGGAATCAGCCCCAGCATTTT | CASQVNGNQPQHF
NA | TRBJ1-1 | NA | TRBV28 | TGTGCCAGCACGGGGGGGTCGAACACTGAAGCTTTCTTT | CASTGGSNTEAFF
few | TRBJ1-2 | NA | TRBV7-2 | TGTGCCAGCAGCGTCCCGTCGACGGCATATGGCTACACCTTC | CASSVPSTAYGYTF
medium-sized | TRBJ1-5 | NA | TRBV20-1 | TGCAGTGCTAGGGCGCAGGGGACTAATCAGCCCCAGCATTTT | CSARAQGTNQPQHF
NA | TRBJ1-5 | NA | TRBV27 | TGTGCCAGTACGAGTAATGGGCAGCCCCAGCATTTT | CASTSNGQPQHF
medium-sized | TRBJ1-1 | NA | TRBV28 | TGTGCCAGCAGTTTTAACGGCGGCACTGAAGCTTTCTTT | CASSFNGGTEAFF
few | TRBJ1-2 | NA | TRBV11-2 | TGTGCCAGCAGCCGACAGGAGCTGAGCTATGGCTACACCTTC | CASSRQELSYGYTF
NA | TRBJ2-5 | NA | TRBV6-1 | TGTGCCAGCAGTGGCAGTCTGTGGGCCGAGACCCAGTACTTC | CASSGSLWAETQYF
NA | TRBJ2-1 | TRBD1 | TRBV15 | TGTGCCACCAGCAGAGATCTCGACAGGGGCAAGCAGTTCTTC | CATSRDLDRGKQFF
once | TRBJ1-1 | NA | TRBV11-2 | TGTGCCAGCAGCTTAGATCGCCGGGGGTCGGCAGCTTTCTTT | CASSLDRRGSAAFF
NA | TRBJ2-7 | NA | TRBV20-1 | TGCAGTGCTAGATCCGAGGTTGCTGTGTCCGAGCAGTACTTC | CSARSEVAVSEQYF
few | TRBJ1-1 | NA | TRBV15 | TGTGCCACCAGCAGAGGGACACTCAACACTGAAGCTTTCTTT | CATSRGTLNTEAFF
NA | TRBJ2-5 | NA | TRBV7-9 | TGTGCCAGCAGCTCCGCCAGGGGTAGGGGGGGGCAAGAGACCCAGTACTTC | CASSSARGRGGQETQYF
NA | TRBJ1-1 | NA | TRBV28 | TGTGCCAGCAGTTCGTCCGGACGGCGGAACACTGAAGCTTTCTTT | CASSSSGRRNTEAFF
NA | TRBJ2-7 | NA | TRBV11-2 | TGTGCCAGCAGCCCAGGATCGGGGCCCGAGCAGTACTTC | CASSPGSGPEQYF
NA | TRBJ2-7 | NA | TRBV28 | TGTGCCAGCAGTTTGGACGACATTGGGGACTTAACCTACGAGCAGTACTTC | CASSLDDIGDLTYEQYF
few | TRBJ1-4 | NA | TRBV28 | TGTGCCAGCAGCCCCAATCCAACAGGAGGAGCTGAAAAACTGTTTTTT | CASSPNPTGGAEKLFF
NA | TRBJ2-5 | NA | TRBV2 | TGTGCCAGCCTGGGGGCGGGGGAGAACCAAGAGACCCAGTACTTC | CASLGAGENQETQYF
NA | TRBJ2-7 | TRBD1 | TRBV7-9 | TGTGCCAGCAGGCCTCCCGGGACAGGGACCTACGAGCAGTACTTC | CASRPPGTGTYEQYF
NA | TRBJ1-1 | NA | TRBV6-5 | TGTGCCAGCAGTTACACACAACTGAACACTGAAGCTTTCTTT | CASSYTQLNTEAFF
few | TRBJ1-2 | NA | TRBV7-2 | TGTGCCAGCACCCCATTACAGGGCTATGGCTACACCTTC | CASTPLQGYGYTF